The rows below give T cell receptor beta chains drawn from one sample of a study of CD8+CD57+ T cells in acquired aplastic anemia. TCRdb fed the reads into MiXCR, producing one record per CDR3 protein. The repertoire holds more than 150,000 distinct CDR3 sequences, roughly 64% seen once, with around 45% in the top ten. Material: sorted CD4+, CD8+, or CD8+CD57+ T cells (not recorded which) from PBMCs. The receptors stem from a human donor with severe aplastic anemia or a healthy control (not recorded which). The CDR3 runs from the conserved cysteine through the conserved F or W. Each record gives: J gene, clone size, V gene, CDR3 length, D gene, CDR3 DNA, CDR3 protein. A D gene is named only where the DNA matches it firmly. Size is stated for part of the rows, as once, few or many counts, or as a class when the clone is expanded.

J: TRBJ2-7; size: NA; V: TRBV24-1; length: 17; D: NA; DNA: TGTGCCACCAGTGATTTTGGTGGGCCGGAACAGGGCTACGAGCAGTACTTC; CDR3: CATSDFGGPEQGYEQYF
J: TRBJ1-6; size: NA; V: TRBV7-2; length: 14; D: NA; DNA: TGTGCCAGCAGCCTCCAATGGACAGACTCACCCCTCCACTTT; CDR3: CASSLQWTDSPLHF
J: TRBJ2-2; size: NA; V: TRBV15; length: 15; D: NA; DNA: TGTGCCACCAGCAGAGTGTCAGGTTACACCGGGGAGCTGTTTTTT; CDR3: CATSRVSGYTGELFF
J: TRBJ2-7; size: NA; V: TRBV19; length: 15; D: TRBD2; DNA: TGTGCCAGTAGTATCCTTAGCGGGGATGGCTACGAGCAGTACTTC; CDR3: CASSILSGDGYEQYF
J: TRBJ1-5; size: once; V: TRBV9; length: 14; D: NA; DNA: TGTGCCAGCAGCCCCCGGGTAGCGGGGGGGCCCCAGCATTTT; CDR3: CASSPRVAGGPQHF
J: TRBJ2-7; size: once; V: TRBV7-9; length: 12; D: NA; DNA: TGTGCCAGCAGCGCCACCATGTACGAGCAGTACTTC; CDR3: CASSATMYEQYF
J: TRBJ1-2; size: NA; V: TRBV7-2; length: 15; D: TRBD1; DNA: TGTGCCAGCAGCCCCAGGACAGGGGGCGCGGTAGGCTACACCTTC; CDR3: CASSPRTGGAVGYTF
J: TRBJ1-1; size: NA; V: TRBV7-3; length: 16; D: NA; DNA: TGTGCCAGCAGCCACCGGGACCAAGGGGAGAACACTGAAGCTTTCTTT; CDR3: CASSHRDQGENTEAFF
J: TRBJ1-1; size: once; V: TRBV12-3/TRBV12-4; length: 12; D: NA; DNA: TGTGCCAGCACCCACAGGAGGACTGAAGCTTTCTTT; CDR3: CASTHRRTEAFF
J: TRBJ1-6; size: NA; V: TRBV20-1; length: 11; D: NA; DNA: TGCAGTGCTAGAAGTGGGACGTTCCTCCACTTT; CDR3: CSARSGTFLHF
J: TRBJ2-2; size: many; V: TRBV12-3/TRBV12-4; length: 15; D: TRBD1; DNA: TGTGCCAGCAGTCTCGGGACAGGGTGGGCCGGGGAGCTGTTTTTT; CDR3: CASSLGTGWAGELFF